The rows below give T cell receptor beta chains drawn from one sample of a study of CD8 T cells in ankylosing spondylitis. One entry per CDR3 protein results from TCRdb running MiXCR on the 5' RACE reads. The sample holds 160,000 or so distinct CDR3 sequences, 9.5% to 10% seen once. Specimen: blood, either unsorted or a sorted T cell fraction (not recorded which). These receptors were taken from a female donor with ankylosing spondylitis or in good health (not recorded which). Each CDR3 is given with its conserved first and last residue. The order of the fields is V gene, CDR3 length, J gene, clone size, D gene, CDR3 protein, CDR3 DNA. A D gene is named only where the DNA matches it firmly. Size is omitted from some rows. Given values are once, few, many or a class for expanded clones.

TRBV5-4	14	TRBJ2-7	many	TRBD1	CASSLDRGLYEQYF	TGTGCCAGCAGCTTGGACAGGGGCCTTTACGAGCAGTACTTC
TRBV4-2	16	TRBJ2-7	-	TRBD1	CASSQELTGAIYEQYF	TGTGCCAGCAGCCAAGAACTGACAGGGGCCATCTACGAGCAGTACTTC
TRBV12-3/TRBV12-4	14	TRBJ2-2	many	-	CASNGGASTGELFF	TGTGCCAGCAACGGGGGCGCAAGTACCGGGGAGCTGTTTTTT
TRBV20-1	12	TRBJ1-1	few	-	CSAHRGGTEAFF	TGCAGTGCTCACCGGGGCGGGACTGAAGCTTTCTTT
TRBV4-3	17	TRBJ2-1	many	TRBD2	CASSQDLSSGAYNEQFF	TGCGCCAGCAGCCAAGATCTCTCTAGCGGGGCCTACAATGAGCAGTTCTTC
TRBV7-2	13	TRBJ2-7	many	-	CASGPPGAYEQYF	TGTGCCAGTGGACCCCCGGGGGCCTACGAGCAGTACTTC
TRBV20-1	15	TRBJ1-4	few	-	CSARDLRGRNEKLFF	TGCAGTGCTAGAGATTTGCGGGGCCGTAATGAAAAACTGTTTTTT
TRBV4-1	15	TRBJ2-2	-	-	CASSQGPRGPGELFF	TGCGCCAGCAGCCAAGGACCACGGGGCCCCGGGGAGCTGTTTTTT
TRBV7-9	15	TRBJ2-3	few	TRBD2	CASSVTSGGTDTQYF	TGTGCCAGCAGCGTGACTAGCGGAGGCACAGATACGCAGTATTTT
TRBV10-3	12	TRBJ2-5	many	-	CAIQGSQETQYF	TGTGCCATCCAAGGCAGCCAAGAGACCCAGTACTTC
TRBV7-2	20	TRBJ2-3	few	TRBD2	CASSLAGGSSGTSSTDTQYF	TGTGCCAGCAGCTTAGCGGGGGGGTCTAGCGGGACCTCTAGCACAGATACGCAGTATTTT
TRBV11-2	13	TRBJ2-4	few	-	CASTWTTENIQYF	TGTGCCAGCACCTGGACAACTGAAAACATTCAGTACTTC
TRBV5-1	16	TRBJ1-2	many	-	CASSLGAQETNYGYTF	TGCGCCAGCAGCTTGGGGGCCCAGGAAACAAACTATGGCTACACCTTC
TRBV19	14	TRBJ1-2	few	TRBD1	CASSIWDRGTGYTF	TGTGCCAGTAGTATCTGGGACAGGGGTACTGGCTACACCTTC
TRBV30	14	TRBJ2-1	many	-	CAWSTLAPYNEQFF	TGTGCCTGGAGTACACTAGCACCCTACAATGAGCAGTTCTTC
TRBV6-2/TRBV6-3	16	TRBJ2-7	many	-	CASSSDWRAFSYEQYF	TGTGCCAGCAGTTCTGACTGGCGGGCCTTCTCCTACGAGCAGTACTTC
TRBV4-3	15	TRBJ2-2	many	TRBD1	CASSQRQGHTGELFF	TGCGCCAGCAGCCAGAGACAGGGCCACACCGGGGAGCTGTTTTTT
TRBV7-9	16	TRBJ2-2	few	-	CASSLEGHIRSGELFF	TGTGCCAGCAGCTTAGAGGGCCACATAAGGAGCGGGGAGCTGTTTTTT
TRBV7-6	16	TRBJ2-1	-	-	CASSVTGTTPYNEQFF	TGTGCCAGCAGCGTTACAGGGACTACACCTTACAATGAGCAGTTCTTC
TRBV11-1	18	TRBJ2-1	-	-	CASSLRGPRMGNFNEQFF	TGTGCCAGCAGCTTACGCGGACCGAGAATGGGAAATTTCAATGAGCAGTTCTTC
TRBV6-5	12	TRBJ2-1	few	-	CATAGGYNEQFF	TGTGCCACCGCTGGGGGCTACAATGAGCAGTTCTTC
TRBV5-6	10	TRBJ2-1	many	-	CASSVEGQFF	TGTGCCAGCAGCGTGGAAGGGCAGTTCTTC
TRBV7-2	15	TRBJ2-1	few	TRBD2	CASSLGLAGVNEQFF	TGTGCCAGCAGCTTAGGGCTAGCGGGAGTCAATGAGCAGTTCTTC
TRBV27	14	TRBJ1-5	many	TRBD1	CASRTGGGYQPQHF	TGTGCCAGCAGGACAGGGGGCGGATATCAGCCCCAGCATTTT
TRBV29-1	14	TRBJ2-5	few	TRBD2	CSVEPETAGGAQYF	TGCAGCGTTGAGCCGGAGACCGCCGGGGGGGCCCAGTACTTC
TRBV4-3	20	TRBJ2-6	-	-	CASSQDSLTTILTGANVLTF	TGCGCCAGCAGCCAAGACAGCCTAACTACAATTCTTACTGGGGCCAACGTCCTGACTTTC
TRBV13	12	TRBJ2-5	-	-	CASSQRQETQHF	TGTGCCAGCAGTCAGCGGCAAGAGACCCAGCACTTC
TRBV11-2	13	TRBJ1-2	-	-	CASSSRQREGYTF	TGTGCCAGCAGCTCCAGACAGAGAGAGGGCTACACCTTC
TRBV7-9	15	TRBJ2-2	many	-	CASSLASGNTGELFF	TGTGCCAGCAGCTTAGCCTCAGGGAACACCGGGGAGCTGTTTTTT
TRBV20-1	15	TRBJ2-7	-	TRBD2	CSARGFLAGLYEQYF	TGCAGTGCTAGAGGATTTCTAGCGGGTCTCTACGAGCAGTACTTC
TRBV6-2/TRBV6-3	12	TRBJ2-2	few	-	CASSYATGELFF	TGTGCCAGCAGTTACGCCACCGGGGAGCTGTTTTTT
TRBV24-1	14	TRBJ2-1	few	TRBD1	CATSDGDSYNEQFF	TGTGCCACCAGTGATGGGGACAGCTACAATGAGCAGTTCTTC
TRBV18	15	TRBJ2-3	few	-	CASSPKRSGPDTQYF	TGTGCCAGCTCACCAAAGAGATCCGGCCCAGATACGCAGTATTTT
TRBV27	14	TRBJ1-1	few	-	CASRGQRGDLEAFF	TGTGCCAGCAGAGGACAGAGGGGAGACTTAGAAGCTTTCTTT
TRBV28	15	TRBJ1-2	few	TRBD1	CASSSLQGEDYGYTF	TGTGCCAGCAGTTCCTTACAGGGGGAGGACTATGGCTACACCTTC
TRBV4-3	15	TRBJ2-7	few	TRBD1	CASSQETGGSYEQYF	TGCGCCAGCAGCCAAGAAACAGGGGGGTCCTACGAGCAGTACTTC
TRBV30	11	TRBJ1-2	-	-	CAWRQGGGYTF	TGTGCCTGGAGACAGGGTGGTGGCTACACCTTC
TRBV28	14	TRBJ2-5	many	-	CASRVDSGWETQYF	TGTGCCAGCAGGGTGGATTCAGGGTGGGAGACCCAGTACTTC
TRBV3-1	13	TRBJ2-1	-	-	CASSEGTANEQFF	TGTGCCAGCAGCGAAGGGACGGCCAATGAGCAGTTCTTC
TRBV11-2	17	TRBJ1-1	few	-	CASSLDLGGALNTEAFF	TGTGCCAGCAGCTTAGATTTGGGGGGCGCGTTGAACACTGAAGCTTTCTTT
TRBV5-8	16	TRBJ2-7	-	TRBD2	CASSPQTAGLPYEQYF	TGTGCCAGCAGCCCTCAGACCGCGGGACTACCTTACGAGCAGTACTTC
TRBV7-6	12	TRBJ2-7	few	-	CASTSGLPEQYF	TGTGCCAGCACCTCGGGCCTTCCCGAGCAGTACTTC